A single sample is the source of the 10 T cell receptor beta chains below, sequenced in a study of T-cell reconstitution after alpha-beta-depleted transplantation in children. It was with unique molecular identifiers that the TCRbeta library was prepared. A single record per CDR3 protein comes from TCRdb applying MiXCR to the PCR reads. Found here are hundreds of thousands of distinct CDR3 sequences, less than 35% of them singletons; the top ten hold 2% to 3%. The specimen was PBMCs from the stem cell graft donor, collected from the stem cell graft. These receptors all stem from a human donor who donated a stem cell graft to a child with aplastic anemia.

This clonotype was detected only a few times. The chain couples TRBV12-3 or TRBV12-4 to TRBJ1-1, with D possibly matching TRBD1 (5 bases). CDR3 length equals 14 residues. V was cut by 7 bases and J by 8 bases, with 20 bases left in between. The CDR3 region has the DNA TGTGCCAGCACCCCCGTGCAGACTAGGACAGAAGCTTTCTTT. As protein: CASTPVQTRTEAFF.

In this sample, this clonotype turned up a few times. The chain is built from TRBV5-1 and TRBJ2-6; D uncertain. Germline values: CDR1 SGHRS, CDR2 YFSETQ. V lost 6 bases and J 0 bases, leaving 7 bases between the germline ends. The CDR3 totals 14 residues. This CDR3 reads CASTSTSGANVLTF. CDR3 nucleotides: TGCGCCAGCACTTCTACCTCTGGGGCCAACGTCCTGACTTTC.

V and J are TRBV20-1 and TRBJ2-4, with D possibly TRBD1 on 5 matching bases. CDR1 is DFQATT and CDR2 is SNEGSKA in the germline V gene (reference sequence). V was trimmed by 7 bases and J by 0 bases, leaving 10 bases between them. The CDR3 is 13 amino acids. The CDR3 DNA sequence: TGCAGTGTCGCAGGGTTAGCCAAAAACATTCAGTACTTC. Translating it yields CSVAGLAKNIQYF.

CDR3 nucleotides: TGCAGTGCTCGGACTAGCGGGAATCCGAACACCGGGGAGCTGTTTTTT. Translation: CSARTSGNPNTGELFF. The chain employs TRBV20-1 and TRBJ2-2, with TRBD2 matching over 12 bases. V dropped 5 bases and J dropped 0; count of bases not matched to a gene: 4. The length of the CDR3 is 16 residues. The germline gives CDR1 DFQATT, CDR2 SNEGSKA (reference sequence).

The table lists this clonotype with a few counts. The CDR3, as DNA: TGCAGTGCTAGACCTCAAGGGATCAATGAGCAGTTCTTC. The encoded protein is CSARPQGINEQFF. The V call is TRBV20-1, the J call TRBJ2-1; no clear D gene. Germline V gene lookup returns CDR1 DFQATT and CDR2 SNEGSKA (reference sequence). This CDR3 has 13 residues. The germline V and J ends were trimmed by 2 bases and 6 bases, with 11 bases remaining between them.

In its sample, this clonotype was seen a few times. The J gene is TRBJ2-2, the V gene TRBV7-2, with D unresolved. The germline CDR1 and CDR2 sequences are SGHTA and FQGNSA. The CDR3 consists of 15 residues. The germline V and J ends were trimmed by 3 bases and 1 base, with 9 bases remaining between them. CDR3 sequence: CASSLGQVNTGELFF. CDR3 sequence (DNA): TGTGCCAGCAGCTTGGGTCAAGTGAACACCGGGGAGCTGTTTTTT.

This clonotype appeared a single time. V gene TRBV11-2 combines with J gene TRBJ2-1; TRBD1 matches 11 bases. V trimming: 5 bases; J trimming: 4 bases; junction bases outside the gene matches: 13. CDR1 and CDR2 (germline): SGHAT, FQNNGV. The CDR3 sequence is 18 residues long. CDR3: CASSLGTGGVTIYNEQFF. As DNA, the CDR3 is TGTGCCAGCAGCCTGGGGACAGGGGGGGTGACTATTTACAATGAGCAGTTCTTC.

This clonotype was seen a handful of times. The chain has TRBV5-5 and TRBJ2-5, with 7 bases matching TRBD1. Germline V gene data show CDR1 as SGHKS and CDR2 as YYEKEE (reference sequence). This CDR3 is built from 14 residues. V dropped 3 bases and J dropped 3; count of bases not matched to a gene: 5. CDR3 loop: CASSWTGQEETQYF. The DNA for the CDR3 is TGTGCCAGCAGCTGGACTGGACAGGAAGAGACCCAGTACTTC. The variable domain in full, with the rest retrieved from reference TRBV5-5 and TRBJ2-5, is DAGVTQSPTHLIKTRGQQVTLRCSPISGHKSVSWYQQVLGQGPQFIFQYYEKEERGRGNFPDRFSARQFPNYSSELNVNALLLGDSALYLCASSWTGQEETQYFGPGTRLLVL.

Points on this clonotype: An end of the junction differs from the germline gene, which may be a read error. V is TRBV4-3 and J is TRBJ1-2; D unclear. The germline V gene has CDR1 LGHNA and CDR2 YSLEER. The CDR3 extends over 15 amino acids. The CDR3 region has the DNA TGCGCCAGCACCCAAGAGGCAGCCGGACCTTATGGCTACACCTTC. It yields the protein CASTQEAAGPYGYTF.

This clonotype appeared a few times. The rearrangement links TRBV11-1 to TRBJ2-4; D could derive from TRBD1 or TRBD2 (5 bases each). Trimming removed 0 bases at V and 0 bases at J, with 18 bases between. This CDR3 spans 19 amino acids. Germline V gene data show CDR1 as SGHAT and CDR2 as FQDESV (reference sequence). The CDR3 here is CASSLAVISGTLAKNIQYF. DNA of the CDR3: TGTGCCAGCAGCTTAGCGGTAATCTCCGGGACCCTAGCCAAAAACATTCAGTACTTC.